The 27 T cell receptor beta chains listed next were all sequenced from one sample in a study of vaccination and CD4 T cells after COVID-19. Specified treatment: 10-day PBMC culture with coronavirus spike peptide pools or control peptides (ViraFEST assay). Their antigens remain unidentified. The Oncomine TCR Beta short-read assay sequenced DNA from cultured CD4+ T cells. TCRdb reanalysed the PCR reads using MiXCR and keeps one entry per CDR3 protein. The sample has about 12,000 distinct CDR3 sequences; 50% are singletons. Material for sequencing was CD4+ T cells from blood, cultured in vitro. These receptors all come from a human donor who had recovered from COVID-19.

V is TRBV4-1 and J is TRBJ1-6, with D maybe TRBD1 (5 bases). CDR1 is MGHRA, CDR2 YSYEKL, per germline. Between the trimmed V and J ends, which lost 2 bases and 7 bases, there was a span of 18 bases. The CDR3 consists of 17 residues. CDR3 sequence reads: CASSQRSGNNGNSPLHF. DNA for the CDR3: TGCGCCAGCAGCCAACGGTCAGGGAATAATGGGAATTCACCCCTCCACTTT.

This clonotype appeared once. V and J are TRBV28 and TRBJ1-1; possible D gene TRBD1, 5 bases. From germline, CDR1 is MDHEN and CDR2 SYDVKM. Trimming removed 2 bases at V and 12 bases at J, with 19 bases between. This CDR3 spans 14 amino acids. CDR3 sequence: CASSLAWRGEETFF. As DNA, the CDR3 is TGTGCCAGCAGTTTAGCATGGAGGGGTGAGGAGACTTTCTTT.

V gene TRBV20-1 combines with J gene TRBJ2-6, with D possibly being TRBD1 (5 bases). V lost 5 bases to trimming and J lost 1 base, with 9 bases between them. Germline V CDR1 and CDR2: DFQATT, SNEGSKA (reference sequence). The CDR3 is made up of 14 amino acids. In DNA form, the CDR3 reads TGCAGTGCTTGCAGGGTATCTGGGGCCAACGTCCTGACTTTC. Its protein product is CSACRVSGANVLTF.

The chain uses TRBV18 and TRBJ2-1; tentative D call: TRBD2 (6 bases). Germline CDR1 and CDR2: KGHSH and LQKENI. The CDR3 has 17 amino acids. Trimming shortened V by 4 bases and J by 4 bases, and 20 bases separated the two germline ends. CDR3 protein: CASSLIGLAQIYNEQFF. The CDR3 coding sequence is TGTGCCAGCTCACTGATCGGTCTAGCGCAGATATACAATGAGCAGTTCTTC.

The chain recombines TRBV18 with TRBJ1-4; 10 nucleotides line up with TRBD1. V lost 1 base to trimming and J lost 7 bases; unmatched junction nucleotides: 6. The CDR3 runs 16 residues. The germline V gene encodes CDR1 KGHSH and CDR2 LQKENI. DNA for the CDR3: TGTGCCAGCTCACCACTTGTTGGGACAGGGGTTGAAAAACTGTTTTTT. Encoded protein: CASSPLVGTGVEKLFF.

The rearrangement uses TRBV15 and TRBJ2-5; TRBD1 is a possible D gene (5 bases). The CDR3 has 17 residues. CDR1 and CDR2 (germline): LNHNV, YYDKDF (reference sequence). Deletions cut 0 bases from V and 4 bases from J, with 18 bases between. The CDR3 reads CATSRDLGQGGGETQYF. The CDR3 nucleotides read TGTGCCACCAGCAGAGATCTGGGGCAGGGTGGTGGAGAGACCCAGTACTTC.

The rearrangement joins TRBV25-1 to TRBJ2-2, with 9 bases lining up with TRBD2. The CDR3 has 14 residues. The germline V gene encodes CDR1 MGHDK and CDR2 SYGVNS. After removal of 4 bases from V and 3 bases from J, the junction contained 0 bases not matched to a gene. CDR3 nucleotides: TGTGCCAGCAGTGGGACTAGCGACACCGGGGAGCTGTTTTTT. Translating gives CASSGTSDTGELFF.

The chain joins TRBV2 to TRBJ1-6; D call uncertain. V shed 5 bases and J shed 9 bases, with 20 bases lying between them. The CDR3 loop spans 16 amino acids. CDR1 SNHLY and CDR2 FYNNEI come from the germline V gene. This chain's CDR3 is CASSILRSSEGSPLHF. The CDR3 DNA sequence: TGTGCCAGCAGTATACTAAGGAGCTCAGAGGGTTCACCCCTCCACTTT.

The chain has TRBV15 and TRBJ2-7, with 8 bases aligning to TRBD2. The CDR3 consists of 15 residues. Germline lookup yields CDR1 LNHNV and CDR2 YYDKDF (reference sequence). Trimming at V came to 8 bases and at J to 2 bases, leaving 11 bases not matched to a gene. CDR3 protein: CATAVGREVAYEQYF. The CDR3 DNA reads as TGTGCCACCGCTGTTGGGCGGGAGGTCGCCTACGAGCAGTACTTC. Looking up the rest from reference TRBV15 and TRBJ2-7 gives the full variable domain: DAMVIQNPRYQVTQFGKPVTLSCSQTLNHNVMYWYQQKSSQAPKLLFHYYDKDFNNEADTPDNFQSRRPNTSFCFLDIRSPGLGDTAMYLCATAVGREVAYEQYFGPGTRLTVT.

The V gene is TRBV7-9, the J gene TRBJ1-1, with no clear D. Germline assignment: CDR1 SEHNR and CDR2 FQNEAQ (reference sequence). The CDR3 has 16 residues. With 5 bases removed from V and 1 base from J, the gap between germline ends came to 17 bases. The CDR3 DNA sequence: TGTGCCAGCAGCCCTATGACGCGAGGGAGGAACACTGAAGCTTTCTTT. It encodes CASSPMTRGRNTEAFF.

The CDR3 region is CATTLSRDGVLFF. As DNA, the CDR3 is TGTGCCACCACCCTCAGTCGGGACGGTGTACTGTTTTTT. The gene calls are TRBV15 and TRBJ1-4; tentative D call: TRBD1 (5 bases). The CDR3 has 13 amino acids. The V gene lost 7 bases and the J gene lost 13 bases, with 19 bases spanning the gap. Germline lookup yields CDR1 LNHNV and CDR2 YYDKDF (reference sequence).

The CDR3 is CASSDGETTQYF. In nucleotides, the CDR3 is TGTGCCAGCAGTGACGGGGAAACAACGCAGTATTTT. The rearrangement uses TRBV6-4 and TRBJ2-3; D is unresolved. CDR3 size: 12 residues. Trimming removed 2 bases from V and 9 bases from J, with 9 bases in between. Germline V CDR1 and CDR2: MRHNA, SNTAGT.

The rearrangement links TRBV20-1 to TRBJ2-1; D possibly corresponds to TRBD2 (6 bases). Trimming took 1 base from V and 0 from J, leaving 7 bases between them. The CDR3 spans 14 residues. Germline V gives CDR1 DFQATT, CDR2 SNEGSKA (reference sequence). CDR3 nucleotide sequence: TGCAGTGCTAGAGTTAGCGGCTCCTACAATGAGCAGTTCTTC. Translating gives CSARVSGSYNEQFF.

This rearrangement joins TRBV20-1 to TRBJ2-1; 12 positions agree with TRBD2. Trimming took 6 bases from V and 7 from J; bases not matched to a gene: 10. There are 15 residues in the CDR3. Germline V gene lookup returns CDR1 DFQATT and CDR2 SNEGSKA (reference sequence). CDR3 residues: CSARGVLAGGNEQFF. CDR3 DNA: TGCAGTGCACGGGGGGTACTAGCGGGAGGTAATGAGCAGTTCTTC.

CDR3 in DNA: TGTGCCAGCAGCTCCTTAGTGGGCGGGAGGGCCAACGAGCAGTTCTTC. This gives the protein CASSSLVGGRANEQFF. The rearrangement links TRBV5-5 to TRBJ2-1; TRBD2 aligns across 9 bases. The CDR3 extends over 16 amino acids. V lost 3 bases and J lost 10; bases outside the gene matches: 14. Germline CDR1 reads SGHKS; CDR2 reads YYEKEE (reference sequence).

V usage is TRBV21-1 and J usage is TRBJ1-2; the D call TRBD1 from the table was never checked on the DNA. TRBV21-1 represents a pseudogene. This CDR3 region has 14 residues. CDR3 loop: CASSSPGPNYGYTF. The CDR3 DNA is TGTGCCAGCAGCAGTCCCGGGCCTAACTATGGCTACACCTTC.

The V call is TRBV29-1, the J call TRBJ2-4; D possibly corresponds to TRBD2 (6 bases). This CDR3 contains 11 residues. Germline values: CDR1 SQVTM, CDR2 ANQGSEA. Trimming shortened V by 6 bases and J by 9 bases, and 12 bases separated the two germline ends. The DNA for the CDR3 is TGCAGCGTCACCGGGAGAGGCATTCAGTACTTC. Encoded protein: CSVTGRGIQYF. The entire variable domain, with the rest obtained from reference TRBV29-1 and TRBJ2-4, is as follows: SAVISQKPSRDICQRGTSLTIQCQVDSQVTMMFWYRQQPGQSLTLIATANQGSEATYESGFVIDKFPISRPNLTFSTLTVSNMSPEDSSIYLCSVTGRGIQYFGAGTRLSVL.

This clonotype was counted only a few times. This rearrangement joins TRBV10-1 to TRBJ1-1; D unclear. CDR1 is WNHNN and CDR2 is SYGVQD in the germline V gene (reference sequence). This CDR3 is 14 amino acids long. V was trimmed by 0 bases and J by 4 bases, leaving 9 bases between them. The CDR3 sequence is CASSESFSGTEAFF. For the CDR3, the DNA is TGCGCCAGCAGTGAGTCGTTCTCCGGCACTGAAGCTTTCTTT.

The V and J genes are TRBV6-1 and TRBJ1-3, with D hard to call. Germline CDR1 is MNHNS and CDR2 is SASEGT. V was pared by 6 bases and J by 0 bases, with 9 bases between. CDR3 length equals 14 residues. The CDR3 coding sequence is TGTGCCAGCAGGAGACAACTCTCTGGAAACACCATATATTTT. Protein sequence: CASRRQLSGNTIYF.

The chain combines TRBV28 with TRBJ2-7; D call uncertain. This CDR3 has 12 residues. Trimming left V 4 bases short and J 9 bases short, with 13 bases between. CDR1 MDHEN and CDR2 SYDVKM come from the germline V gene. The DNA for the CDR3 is TGTGCCAGCAGTTCCCCCCTTCCCGGGCAGTACTTC. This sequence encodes CASSSPLPGQYF.

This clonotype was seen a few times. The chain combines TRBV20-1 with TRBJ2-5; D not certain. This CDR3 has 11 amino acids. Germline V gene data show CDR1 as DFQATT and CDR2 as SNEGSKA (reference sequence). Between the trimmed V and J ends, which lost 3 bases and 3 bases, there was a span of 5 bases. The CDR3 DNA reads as TGCAGTGCTAGTACGGAAGAGACCCAGTACTTC. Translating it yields CSASTEETQYF.

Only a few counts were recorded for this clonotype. The CDR3 loop is CSASEVAGGIGTDTQYF. The CDR3 coding sequence is TGCAGTGCTAGTGAGGTAGCGGGAGGAATTGGCACAGATACGCAGTATTTT. V usage is TRBV20-1 and J usage is TRBJ2-3, with 10 bases identical to TRBD2. In germline, CDR1 is DFQATT, CDR2 SNEGSKA (reference sequence). J lost 1 base, V lost 3 bases, and 10 bases had no gene match. This CDR3 is built from 17 residues.

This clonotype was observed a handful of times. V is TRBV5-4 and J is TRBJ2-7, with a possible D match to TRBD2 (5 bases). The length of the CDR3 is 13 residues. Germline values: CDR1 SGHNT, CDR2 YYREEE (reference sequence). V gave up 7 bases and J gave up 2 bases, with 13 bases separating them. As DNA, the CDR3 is TGTGCCAGCCGTGCGACGGGAACCTACGAGCAGTACTTC. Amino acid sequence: CASRATGTYEQYF. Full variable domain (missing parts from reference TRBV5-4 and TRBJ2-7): ETGVTQSPTHLIKTRGQQVTLRCSSQSGHNTVSWYQQALGQGPQFIFQYYREEENGRGNFPPRFSGLQFPNYSSELNVNALELDDSALYLCASRATGTYEQYFGPGTRLTVT.

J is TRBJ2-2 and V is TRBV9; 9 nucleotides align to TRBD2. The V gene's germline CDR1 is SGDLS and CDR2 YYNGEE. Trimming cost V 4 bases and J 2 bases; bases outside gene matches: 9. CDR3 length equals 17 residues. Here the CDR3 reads CASSSIGTSSNTGELFF. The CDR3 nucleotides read TGTGCCAGCAGCTCCATAGGGACTAGCAGTAACACCGGGGAGCTGTTTTTT.

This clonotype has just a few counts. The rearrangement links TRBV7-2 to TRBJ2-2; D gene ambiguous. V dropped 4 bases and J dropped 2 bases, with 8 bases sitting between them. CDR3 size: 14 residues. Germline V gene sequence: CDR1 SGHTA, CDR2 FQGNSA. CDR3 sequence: CASSWIPNTGELFF. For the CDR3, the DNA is TGTGCCAGCAGCTGGATCCCCAACACCGGGGAGCTGTTTTTT.

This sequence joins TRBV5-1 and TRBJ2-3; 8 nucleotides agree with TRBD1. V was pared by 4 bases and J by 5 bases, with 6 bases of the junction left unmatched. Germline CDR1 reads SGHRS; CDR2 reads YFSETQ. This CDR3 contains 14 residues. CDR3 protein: CASSVTGDGDTQYF. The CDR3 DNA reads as TGCGCCAGCAGCGTGACAGGGGATGGAGATACGCAGTATTTT.

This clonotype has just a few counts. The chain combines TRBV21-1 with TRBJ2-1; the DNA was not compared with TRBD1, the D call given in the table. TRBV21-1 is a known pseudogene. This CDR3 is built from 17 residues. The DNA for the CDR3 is TGTGCCAGCAGCTTATCCCCGGATTCTAGCTCCTACAATGAGCAGTTCTTC. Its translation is CASSLSPDSSSYNEQFF.